This T cell receptor (beta chain) was obtained from a study of T cell responses to AZD1222 COVID-19 vaccine. General study points: At 160-218 and 743-854, vaccine-associated CD4 TCRs were dominant, and they spanned spike. Among those given AZD1222, only five or six were seropositive at baseline.

Profiling relied on immunoSEQ multiplex PCR, and the TCRdb table lists in-frame clones only, not all of them. This table has about 93,000 clones, 80% to 90% appearing once. Concerning this clone: As yet, its antigen is unknown.

Germline CDR1 is MNHEY and CDR2 is SVGEGT. The CDR3 runs to 14 residues. With 3 bases clipped from V and 8 bases from J, the junction kept 7 bases outside the gene matches. The material sequenced was peripheral blood, taken 28 days after the second AZD1222 dose. This clonotype originated in an adult who received the AZD1222 COVID-19 vaccine. This chain uses TRBV6-2 or TRBV6-3 with TRBJ1-5, with TRBD1 matching 7 bases. The CDR3 region has the DNA TGTGCCAGCAGTTATGGACAGGAAGAGGAGCCCCAGCATTTT. Amino acid sequence: CASSYGQEEEPQHF.